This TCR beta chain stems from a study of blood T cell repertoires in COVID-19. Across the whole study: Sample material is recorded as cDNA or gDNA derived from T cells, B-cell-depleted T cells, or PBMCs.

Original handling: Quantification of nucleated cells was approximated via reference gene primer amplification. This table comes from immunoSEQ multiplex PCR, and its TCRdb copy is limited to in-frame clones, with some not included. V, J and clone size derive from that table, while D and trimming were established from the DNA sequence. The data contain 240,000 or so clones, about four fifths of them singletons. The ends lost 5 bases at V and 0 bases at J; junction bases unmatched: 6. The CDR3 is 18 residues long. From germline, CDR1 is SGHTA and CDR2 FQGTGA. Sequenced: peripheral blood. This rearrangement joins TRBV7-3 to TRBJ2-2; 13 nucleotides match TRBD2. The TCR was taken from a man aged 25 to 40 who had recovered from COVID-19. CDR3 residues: CASSRGLAGLTNTGELFF. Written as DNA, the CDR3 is TGTGCCAGCAGCCGGGGACTAGCGGGGCTTACGAACACCGGGGAGCTGTTTTTT.